The rows below give T cell receptor beta chains drawn from one sample of a study of T cell repertoires in cytomegalovirus infection. One entry per CDR3 protein, called by TCRdb with MiXCR from the reads. The table includes 60,000 to 85,000 distinct CDR3 sequences, 20% to 25% detected once. These receptors are not linked to any known antigen. The sequencing sample was made of PBMCs, sequenced either directly or after in vitro stimulation (not recorded which). These receptors came from a human donor in good health (CMV status not recorded). Some clones in this sample may be carry-over from other donors' samples. Both conserved end residues are part of each CDR3. Fields, in order: V gene, J gene, D gene, clone size, CDR3 DNA, CDR3 protein. D genes are given only for firm matches. Size is omitted from some rows. Given values are once, few, many or a class for expanded clones.

TRBV6-2/TRBV6-3	TRBJ2-2	TRBD1	many	TGTGCCAGCAGAATTACTTACCCGGGACAGGGACCCACCGGGGAGCTGTTTTTT	CASRITYPGQGPTGELFF
TRBV6-2/TRBV6-3	TRBJ2-2	TRBD2	NA	TGTGCCATCGGACTAGCGGTACACACCGGGGAGCTGTTTTTT	CAIGLAVHTGELFF
TRBV6-4	TRBJ1-4	NA	few	TGTGCCAGCAGTGAATGTGTCCCTATGTTTTTT	CASSECVPMFF
TRBV12-3/TRBV12-4	TRBJ1-4	NA	NA	TGTGCCAGCAGTTTGAATGTCGCTAAACTGTTTTTT	CASSLNVAKLFF
TRBV5-1	TRBJ2-4	NA	few	TGCGCCAGCAGCTTTCAGGGCCTGCTAGCCAAAAACATTCAGTACTTC	CASSFQGLLAKNIQYF
TRBV20-1	TRBJ1-4	NA	few	TGCAGTGCTAGCGCAGACAGTGCAACTAATGAAAAACTGTTTTTT	CSASADSATNEKLFF
TRBV7-2	TRBJ2-3	TRBD2	few	TGTGCCAGCAGCCCAGGGGCTAGCGGGAGTGGAGATACGCAGTATTTT	CASSPGASGSGDTQYF
TRBV12-5	TRBJ1-1	NA	many	TGTGCTAGTGGTTTGGAGGGGCCGGACACTGAAGCTTTCTTT	CASGLEGPDTEAFF
TRBV7-9	TRBJ2-3	TRBD2	once	TGTGCCAGCAGCTTCGGACTAGCGGGAAACACAGATACGCAGTATTTT	CASSFGLAGNTDTQYF
TRBV28	TRBJ2-7	TRBD2	NA	TGTGCCAGCAGTGGGATGGGGGGGACTAGCGGGAGACACGAGCAGTACTTC	CASSGMGGTSGRHEQYF
TRBV10-2	TRBJ2-1	TRBD2	NA	TGCGCCAGCAGTGGAGTTATCGGACTAGCGGGAGGGCCGAATGAGCAGTTCTTC	CASSGVIGLAGGPNEQFF
TRBV5-6	TRBJ2-1	TRBD2	NA	TGTGCCAGCAGAAGTCCTGCGGGGGGCGATTACAATGAGCAGTTCTTC	CASRSPAGGDYNEQFF
TRBV6-2/TRBV6-3	TRBJ2-3	NA	NA	TGTGCCAGCAGTTATCGCCTCCAGCGGCGTGGGAGGGATACGCAGTATTTT	CASSYRLQRRGRDTQYF
TRBV5-8	TRBJ2-3	NA	NA	TGTGCCAGCAACCCCCTACTAGGCGGGCCCACAGATACGCAGTATTTT	CASNPLLGGPTDTQYF
TRBV27	TRBJ2-5	NA	few	TGTGCCAGCAGTCTCCTACGGGACGTCCAAGAGACCCAGTACTTC	CASSLLRDVQETQYF
TRBV7-6	TRBJ1-1	NA	NA	TGTGCCAGCAGCTTACTCGGACACTTCATGAACACTGAAGCTTTCTTT	CASSLLGHFMNTEAFF
TRBV7-9	TRBJ1-1	NA	NA	TGTGCCAGCAGCGCGAACACTGAAGCTTTCTTT	CASSANTEAFF
TRBV6-1	TRBJ2-2	NA	NA	TGTGCCAGCAGTGAAGTCCCAACCGGGGAGCTGTTTTTT	CASSEVPTGELFF
TRBV7-8	TRBJ1-2	TRBD1	few	TGTGCCAGCAGCAATCCCGGGACAGGAATAAACTATGGCTACACCTTC	CASSNPGTGINYGYTF
TRBV7-2	TRBJ2-1	TRBD2	many	TGTGCCAGCAGCTTAGTTAGCGGGAATCCCTACAATGAGCAGTTCTTC	CASSLVSGNPYNEQFF
TRBV27	TRBJ1-1	TRBD1	few	TGTGCCAGCAGTTTAACTCAAATAGGGACAGTAGAAGCTTTCTTT	CASSLTQIGTVEAFF
TRBV12-3/TRBV12-4	TRBJ2-7	TRBD1	NA	TGTGCCAGCAGTCGGGGACAGGGAGAGCAGTACTTC	CASSRGQGEQYF
TRBV7-2	TRBJ1-2	NA	few	TGTGCCAGCAGCTTAAGGGGGGGTTGGGACTATGGCTACACCTTC	CASSLRGGWDYGYTF
TRBV7-2	TRBJ1-1	NA	NA	TGTGCCAGCAGCCGTACAACTTTGAACACTGAAGCTTTCTTT	CASSRTTLNTEAFF
TRBV12-3/TRBV12-4	TRBJ2-3	TRBD1	many	TGTGCCAGCAGTTCCTGGACAGGGGATGGAGATACGCAGTATTTT	CASSSWTGDGDTQYF
TRBV5-1	TRBJ2-5	TRBD2	NA	TGCGCCAGCCGGGGACTACTACAAGAGACCCAGTACTTC	CASRGLLQETQYF
TRBV6-1	TRBJ2-3	TRBD2	NA	TGTGCCAGCGTTTCTAGCGGGATATACACAGATGCGCAGTATTTT	CASVSSGIYTDAQYF
TRBV4-3	TRBJ2-5	NA	few	TGCGCCAGCAGCCAAGATGCCCGGGTGAGGGGCTCGGAGACCCAGTACTTC	CASSQDARVRGSETQYF
TRBV4-3	TRBJ2-2	NA	NA	TGCGCCAGCAGCCAAGAACCGGGGCCATACACCGGGGAGCTGTTTTTT	CASSQEPGPYTGELFF
TRBV19	TRBJ2-2	NA	few	TGTGCCAGTAGGCACCGTCGCGGGATAGGGAACACCGGGGAGCTGTTTTTT	CASRHRRGIGNTGELFF
TRBV7-6	TRBJ1-1	NA	many	TGTGCCAGCAGCTGGCGTCAGGGTTCAGGCACTGAAGCTTTCTTT	CASSWRQGSGTEAFF
TRBV28	TRBJ2-3	NA	NA	TGTGCCAGCATCAATCCTGCGACTACCCGCACAGATACGCAGTATTTT	CASINPATTRTDTQYF
TRBV19	TRBJ2-2	NA	NA	TGTGCCAGTAGTTCCCAGGGTTTTGACGGGACCGGGGAGCTGTTTTTT	CASSSQGFDGTGELFF
TRBV12-3/TRBV12-4	TRBJ2-1	NA	NA	TGTGCCAGCAGTGGACAGCTGAGCTCCTACAATGAGCAGTTCTTC	CASSGQLSSYNEQFF
TRBV12-3/TRBV12-4	TRBJ1-5	TRBD1	many	TGTGCCAGCAGTTTAAAGGTCAGGGGGCTCTATAGCAATCAGCCCCAGCATTTT	CASSLKVRGLYSNQPQHF
TRBV4-1	TRBJ2-2	NA	NA	TGCGCCAGCAGCCTATTCGGACCTGGCGGCGGGGAGCTGTTTTTT	CASSLFGPGGGELFF